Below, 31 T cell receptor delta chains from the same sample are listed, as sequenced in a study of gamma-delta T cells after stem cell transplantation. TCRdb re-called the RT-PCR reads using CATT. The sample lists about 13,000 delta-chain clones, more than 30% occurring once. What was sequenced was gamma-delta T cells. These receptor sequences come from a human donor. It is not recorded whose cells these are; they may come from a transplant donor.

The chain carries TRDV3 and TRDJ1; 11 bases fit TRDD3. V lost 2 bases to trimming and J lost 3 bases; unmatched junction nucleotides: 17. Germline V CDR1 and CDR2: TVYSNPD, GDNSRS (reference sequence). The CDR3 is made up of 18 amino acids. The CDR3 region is CAFWALPGGYPDADKLIF. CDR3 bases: TGTGCCTTTTGGGCCCTTCCTGGGGGATACCCGGATGCCGATAAACTCATCTTT.

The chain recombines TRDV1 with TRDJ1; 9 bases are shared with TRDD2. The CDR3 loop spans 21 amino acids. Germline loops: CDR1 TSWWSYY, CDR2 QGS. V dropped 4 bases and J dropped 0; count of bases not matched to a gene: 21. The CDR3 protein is CALGGEAFLLLWGPYTDKLIF. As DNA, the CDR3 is TGTGCTCTTGGGGGAGAGGCCTTCCTACTATTATGGGGGCCTTACACCGATAAACTCATCTTT.

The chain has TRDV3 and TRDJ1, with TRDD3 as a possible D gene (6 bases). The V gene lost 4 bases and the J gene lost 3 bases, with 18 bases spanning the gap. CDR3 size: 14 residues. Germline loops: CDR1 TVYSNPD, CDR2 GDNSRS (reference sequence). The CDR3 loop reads CASGGVLGSDKLIF. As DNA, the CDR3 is TGTGCCTCGGGGGGGGTACTGGGCTCCGATAAACTCATCTTT.

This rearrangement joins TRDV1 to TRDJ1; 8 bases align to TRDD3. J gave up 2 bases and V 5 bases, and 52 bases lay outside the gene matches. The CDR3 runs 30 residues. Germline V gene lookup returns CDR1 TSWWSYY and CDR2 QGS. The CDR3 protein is CALGKETYSDQCSITGGHAERVRSTDKLIF. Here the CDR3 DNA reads TGTGCTCTTGGGAAGGAGACCTACTCCGACCAATGCTCAATCACTGGGGGCCACGCTGAAAGGGTTAGGTCTACCGATAAACTCATCTTT.

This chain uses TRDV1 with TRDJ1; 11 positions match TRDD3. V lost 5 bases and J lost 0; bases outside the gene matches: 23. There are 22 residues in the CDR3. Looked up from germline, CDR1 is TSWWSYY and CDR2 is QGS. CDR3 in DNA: TGTGCTCTTGGGAACCTAAGGACTACTAATCTGGGGGATACTTACTACACCGATAAACTCATCTTT. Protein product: CALGNLRTTNLGDTYYTDKLIF.

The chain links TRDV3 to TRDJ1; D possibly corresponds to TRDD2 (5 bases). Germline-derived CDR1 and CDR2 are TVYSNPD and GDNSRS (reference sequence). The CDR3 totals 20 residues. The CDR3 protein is CATSPTCFPQPGTHTDKLIF. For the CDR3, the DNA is TGTGCTACTTCCCCAACATGCTTCCCTCAACCAGGAACTCACACCGATAAACTCATCTTT.

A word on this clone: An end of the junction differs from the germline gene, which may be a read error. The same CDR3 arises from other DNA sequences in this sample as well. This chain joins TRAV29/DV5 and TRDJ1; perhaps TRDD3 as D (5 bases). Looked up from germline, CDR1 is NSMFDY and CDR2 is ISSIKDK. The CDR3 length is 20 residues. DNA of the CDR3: TGTGCCGCAAGCGCTGTCCTTAAGAACTCATTACTCGGGGAGGGGGATAAACTCATCTTT. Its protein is CAASAVLKNSLLGEGDKLIF.

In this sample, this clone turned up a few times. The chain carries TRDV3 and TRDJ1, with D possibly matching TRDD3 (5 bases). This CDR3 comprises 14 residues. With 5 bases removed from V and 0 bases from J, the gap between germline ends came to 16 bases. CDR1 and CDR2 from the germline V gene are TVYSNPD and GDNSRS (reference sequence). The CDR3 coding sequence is TGTGCCGCCACGGTCTGGGACCACACCGATAAACTCATCTTT. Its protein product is CAATVWDHTDKLIF.

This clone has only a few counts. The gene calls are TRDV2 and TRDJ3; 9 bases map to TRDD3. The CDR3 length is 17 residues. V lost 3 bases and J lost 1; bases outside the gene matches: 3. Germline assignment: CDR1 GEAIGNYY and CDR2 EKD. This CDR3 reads CACDPLGESWDTRQMFF. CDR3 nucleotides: TGTGCCTGTGACCCACTGGGGGAATCCTGGGACACCCGACAGATGTTTTTC.

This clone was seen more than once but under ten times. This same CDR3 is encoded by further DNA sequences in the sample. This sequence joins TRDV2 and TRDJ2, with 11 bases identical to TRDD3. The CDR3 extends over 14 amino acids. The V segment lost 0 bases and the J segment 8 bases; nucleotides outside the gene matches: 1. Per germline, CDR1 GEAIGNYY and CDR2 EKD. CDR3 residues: CACDTLGDTAQLFF. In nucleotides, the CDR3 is TGTGCCTGTGACACCCTGGGGGATACCGCACAACTCTTCTTT.

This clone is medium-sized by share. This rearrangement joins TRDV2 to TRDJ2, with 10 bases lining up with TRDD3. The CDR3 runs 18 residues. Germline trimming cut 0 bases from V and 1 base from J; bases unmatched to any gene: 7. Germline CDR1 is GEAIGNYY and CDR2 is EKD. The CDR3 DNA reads TGTGCCTGTGACACCGGGGGATACGTATCGAATTTGACAGCACAACTCTTCTTT. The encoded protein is CACDTGGYVSNLTAQLFF.

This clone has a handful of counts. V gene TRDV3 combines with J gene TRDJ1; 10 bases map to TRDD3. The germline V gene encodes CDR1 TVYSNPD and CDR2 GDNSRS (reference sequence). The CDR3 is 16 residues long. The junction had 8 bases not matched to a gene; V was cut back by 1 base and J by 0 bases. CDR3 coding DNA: TGTGCCTTTAAAGGTGGGGGATACCAGTACACCGATAAACTCATCTTT. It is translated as CAFKGGGYQYTDKLIF.

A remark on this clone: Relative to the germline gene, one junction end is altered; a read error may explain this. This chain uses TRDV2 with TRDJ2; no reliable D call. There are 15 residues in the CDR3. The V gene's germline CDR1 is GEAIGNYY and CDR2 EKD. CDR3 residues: CACDTMVDPTAHLFF. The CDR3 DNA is TGTGCCTGTGACACGATGGTGGATCCGACAGCACACCTCTTCTTT.

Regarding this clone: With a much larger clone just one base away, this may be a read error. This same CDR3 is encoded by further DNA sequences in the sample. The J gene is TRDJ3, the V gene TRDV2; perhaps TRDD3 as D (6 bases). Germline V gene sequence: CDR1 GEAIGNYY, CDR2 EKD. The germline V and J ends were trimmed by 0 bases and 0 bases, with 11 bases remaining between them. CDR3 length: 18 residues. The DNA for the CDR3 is TGTGCCTGTGACACCGTTGGGGGCTACTCCTGGGACACCCGACAGATGTTTTTC. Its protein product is CACDTVGGYSWDTRQMFF.

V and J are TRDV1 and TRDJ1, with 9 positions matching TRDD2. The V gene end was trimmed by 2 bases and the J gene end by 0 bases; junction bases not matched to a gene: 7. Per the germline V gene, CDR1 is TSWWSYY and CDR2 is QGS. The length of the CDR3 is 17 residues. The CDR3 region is CALGEGLPTLYTDKLIF. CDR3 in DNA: TGTGCTCTTGGGGAAGGCCTTCCTACCCTGTACACCGATAAACTCATCTTT.

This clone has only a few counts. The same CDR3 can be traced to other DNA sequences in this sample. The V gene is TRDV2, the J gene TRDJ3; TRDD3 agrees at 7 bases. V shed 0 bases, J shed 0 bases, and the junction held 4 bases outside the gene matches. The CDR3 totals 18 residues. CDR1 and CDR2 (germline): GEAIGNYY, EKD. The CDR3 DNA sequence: TGTGCCTGTGACACCTGGGGGACGAGCTCCTGGGACACCCGACAGATGTTTTTC. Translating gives CACDTWGTSSWDTRQMFF.

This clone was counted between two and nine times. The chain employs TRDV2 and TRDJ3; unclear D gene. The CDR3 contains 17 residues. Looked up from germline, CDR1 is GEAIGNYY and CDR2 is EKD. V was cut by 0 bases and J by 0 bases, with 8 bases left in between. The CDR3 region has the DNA TGTGCCTGTGACACCGACCGGAGCTCCTGGGACACCCGACAGATGTTTTTC. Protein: CACDTDRSSWDTRQMFF.

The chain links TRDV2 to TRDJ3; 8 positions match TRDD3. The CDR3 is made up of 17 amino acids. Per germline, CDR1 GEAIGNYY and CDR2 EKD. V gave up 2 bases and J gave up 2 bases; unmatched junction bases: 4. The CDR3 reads CACDMAGGAWDTRQMFF. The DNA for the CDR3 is TGTGCCTGTGACATGGCTGGGGGAGCCTGGGACACCCGACAGATGTTTTTC.

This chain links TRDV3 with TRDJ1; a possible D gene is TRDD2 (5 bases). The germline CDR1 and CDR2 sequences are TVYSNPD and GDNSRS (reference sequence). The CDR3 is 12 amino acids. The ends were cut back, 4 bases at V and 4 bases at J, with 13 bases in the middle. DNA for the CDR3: TGTGCCTCCCCCGTCCTTCGCGATAAACTCATCTTT. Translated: CASPVLRDKLIF.

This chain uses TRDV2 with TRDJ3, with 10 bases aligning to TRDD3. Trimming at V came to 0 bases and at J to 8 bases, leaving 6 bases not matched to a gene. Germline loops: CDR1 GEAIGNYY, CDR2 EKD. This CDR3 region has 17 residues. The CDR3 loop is CACDTVGTGGYTRQMFF. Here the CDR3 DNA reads TGTGCCTGTGACACCGTCGGTACTGGGGGATACACCCGACAGATGTTTTTC.

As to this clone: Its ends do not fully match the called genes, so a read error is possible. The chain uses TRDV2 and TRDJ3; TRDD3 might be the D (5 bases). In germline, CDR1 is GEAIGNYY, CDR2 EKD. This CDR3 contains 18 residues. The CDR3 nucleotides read TGTGCCTGTGACACCGTTTTGGGGCGCTCCTGGTACACCCTACAGATGTTTTTC. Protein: CACDTVLGRSWYTLQMFF.

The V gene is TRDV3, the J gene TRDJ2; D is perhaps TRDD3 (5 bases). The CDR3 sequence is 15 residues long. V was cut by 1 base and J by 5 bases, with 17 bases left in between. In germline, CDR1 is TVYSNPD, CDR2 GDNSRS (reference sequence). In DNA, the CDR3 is TGTGCCTTTAACTCGCCTCTCACTGGAACAGCACAACTCTTCTTT. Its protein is CAFNSPLTGTAQLFF.

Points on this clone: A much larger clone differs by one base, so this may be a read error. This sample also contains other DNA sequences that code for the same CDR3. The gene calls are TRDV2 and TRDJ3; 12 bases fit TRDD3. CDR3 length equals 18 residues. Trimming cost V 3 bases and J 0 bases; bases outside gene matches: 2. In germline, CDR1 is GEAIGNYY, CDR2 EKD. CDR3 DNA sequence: TGTGCCTGTGACGTACTGGGGGATACCTCCTGGGACACCCGACAGATGTTTTTC. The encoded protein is CACDVLGDTSWDTRQMFF.

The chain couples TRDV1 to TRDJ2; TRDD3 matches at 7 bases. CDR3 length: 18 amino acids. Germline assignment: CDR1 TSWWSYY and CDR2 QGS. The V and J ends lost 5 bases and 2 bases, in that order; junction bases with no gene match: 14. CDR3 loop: CALGIEILEGYLTAQLFF. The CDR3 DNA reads TGTGCTCTTGGGATCGAAATCCTGGAGGGATACTTGACAGCACAACTCTTCTTT.

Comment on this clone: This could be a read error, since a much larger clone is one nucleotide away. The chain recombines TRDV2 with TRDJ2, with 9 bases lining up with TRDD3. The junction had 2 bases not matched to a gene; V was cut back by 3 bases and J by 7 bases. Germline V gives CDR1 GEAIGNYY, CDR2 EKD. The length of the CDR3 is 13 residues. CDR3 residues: CACDAWGIAQLFF. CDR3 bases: TGTGCCTGTGACGCCTGGGGGATAGCACAACTCTTCTTT.

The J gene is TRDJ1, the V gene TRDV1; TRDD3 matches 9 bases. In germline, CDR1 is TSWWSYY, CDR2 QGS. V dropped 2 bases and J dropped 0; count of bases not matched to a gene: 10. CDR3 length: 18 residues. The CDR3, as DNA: TGTGCTCTTGGGGAAAGGTGGTTACTGGGGGAGAACACCGATAAACTCATCTTT. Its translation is CALGERWLLGENTDKLIF.

CDR3 in amino acids: CACDPSYWGIKETWDTRQMFF. The CDR3 coding sequence is TGTGCCTGTGACCCTAGTTACTGGGGGATAAAAGAGACCTGGGACACCCGACAGATGTTTTTC. V gene TRDV2 combines with J gene TRDJ3, with TRDD3 identical over 11 bases. J lost 2 bases, V lost 3 bases, and 14 bases had no gene match. The germline V gene has CDR1 GEAIGNYY and CDR2 EKD. The CDR3 spans 21 residues.

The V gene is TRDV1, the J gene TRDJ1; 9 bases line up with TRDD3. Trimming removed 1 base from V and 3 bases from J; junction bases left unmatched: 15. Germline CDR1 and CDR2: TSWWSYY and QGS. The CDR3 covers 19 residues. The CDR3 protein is CALGEHNYDPGDTADKLIF. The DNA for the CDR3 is TGTGCTCTTGGGGAACACAACTACGATCCGGGGGATACTGCCGATAAACTCATCTTT.

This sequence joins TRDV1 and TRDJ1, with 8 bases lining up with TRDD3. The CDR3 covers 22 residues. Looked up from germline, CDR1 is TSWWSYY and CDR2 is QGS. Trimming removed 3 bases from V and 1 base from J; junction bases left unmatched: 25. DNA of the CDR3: TGTGCTCTTGGGGAGCTGTGCCCCACCCCTTATGAGGGATACGCGGGCACCGATAAACTCATCTTT. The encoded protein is CALGELCPTPYEGYAGTDKLIF.

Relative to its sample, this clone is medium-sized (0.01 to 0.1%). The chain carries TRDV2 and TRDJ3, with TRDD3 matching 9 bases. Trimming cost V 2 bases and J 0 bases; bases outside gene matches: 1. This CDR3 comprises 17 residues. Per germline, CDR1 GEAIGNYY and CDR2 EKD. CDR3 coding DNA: TGTGCCTGTGACAACTGGGGGAGCTCCTGGGACACCCGACAGATGTTTTTC. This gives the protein CACDNWGSSWDTRQMFF.

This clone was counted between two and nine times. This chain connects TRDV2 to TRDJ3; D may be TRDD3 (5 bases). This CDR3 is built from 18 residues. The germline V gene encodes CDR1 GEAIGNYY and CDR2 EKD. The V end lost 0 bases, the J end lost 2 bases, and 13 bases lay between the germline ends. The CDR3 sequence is CACDTNWTSAWDTRQMFF. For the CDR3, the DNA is TGTGCCTGTGACACCAACTGGACCTCAGCCTGGGACACCCGACAGATGTTTTTC.